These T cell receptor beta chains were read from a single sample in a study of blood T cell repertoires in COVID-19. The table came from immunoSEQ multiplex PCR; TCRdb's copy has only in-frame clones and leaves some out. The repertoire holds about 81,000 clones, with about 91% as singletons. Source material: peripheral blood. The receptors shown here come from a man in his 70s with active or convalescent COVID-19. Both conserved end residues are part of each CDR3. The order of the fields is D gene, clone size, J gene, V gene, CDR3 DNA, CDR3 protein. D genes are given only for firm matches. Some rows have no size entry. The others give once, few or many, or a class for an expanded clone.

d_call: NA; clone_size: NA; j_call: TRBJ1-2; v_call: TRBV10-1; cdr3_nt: TGCGCCAGCCACCGGAGGGGAGACTCCTATGGCTACACCTTC; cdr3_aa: CASHRRGDSYGYTF
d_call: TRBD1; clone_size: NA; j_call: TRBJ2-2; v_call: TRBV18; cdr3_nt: TGTGCCAGCTATGGACAGGCGAACACCGGGGAGCTGTTTTTT; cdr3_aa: CASYGQANTGELFF
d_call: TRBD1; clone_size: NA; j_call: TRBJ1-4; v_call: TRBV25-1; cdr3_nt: TGTGCCAGCAGTGACCCAACAGGGGTGGGTGAAAAACTGTTTTTT; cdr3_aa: CASSDPTGVGEKLFF
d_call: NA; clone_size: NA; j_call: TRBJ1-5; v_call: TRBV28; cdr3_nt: TGTGCCAGCAGTTTGGGAGGGCCCCAGCATTTT; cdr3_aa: CASSLGGPQHF
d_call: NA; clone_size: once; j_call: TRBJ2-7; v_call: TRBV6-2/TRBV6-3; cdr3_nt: TGTGCCAGCAGTTACTCCCTTGCTAATTCGGGGAAAAGCTCCTACGAGCAGTACTTC; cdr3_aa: CASSYSLANSGKSSYEQYF
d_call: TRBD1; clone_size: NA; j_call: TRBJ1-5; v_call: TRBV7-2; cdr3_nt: TGTGCCAGCAGCTTTACAGGGGTGCAGCCCCAGCATTTT; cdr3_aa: CASSFTGVQPQHF
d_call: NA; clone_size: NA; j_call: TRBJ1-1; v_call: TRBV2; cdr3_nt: TGTGCCAGCGGGGATGGGGGGGCGGCGGTTGAAGCTTTCTTT; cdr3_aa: CASGDGGAAVEAFF
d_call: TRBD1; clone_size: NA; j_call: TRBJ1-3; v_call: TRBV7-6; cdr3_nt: TGTGCCAGCAGTCCAACAGGGGGCACGGGAAACACCATATATTTT; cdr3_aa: CASSPTGGTGNTIYF
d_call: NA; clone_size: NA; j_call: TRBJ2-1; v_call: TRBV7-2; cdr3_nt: TGTGCCAGCAGCCGAAGGGGGGGGCCCCAGTTCTTC; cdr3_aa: CASSRRGGPQFF
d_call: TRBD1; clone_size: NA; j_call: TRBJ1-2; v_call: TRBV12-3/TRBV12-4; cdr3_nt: TGTGCCAGCAGTAAGACAGGGGTGGATGGCTACACCTTC; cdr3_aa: CASSKTGVDGYTF